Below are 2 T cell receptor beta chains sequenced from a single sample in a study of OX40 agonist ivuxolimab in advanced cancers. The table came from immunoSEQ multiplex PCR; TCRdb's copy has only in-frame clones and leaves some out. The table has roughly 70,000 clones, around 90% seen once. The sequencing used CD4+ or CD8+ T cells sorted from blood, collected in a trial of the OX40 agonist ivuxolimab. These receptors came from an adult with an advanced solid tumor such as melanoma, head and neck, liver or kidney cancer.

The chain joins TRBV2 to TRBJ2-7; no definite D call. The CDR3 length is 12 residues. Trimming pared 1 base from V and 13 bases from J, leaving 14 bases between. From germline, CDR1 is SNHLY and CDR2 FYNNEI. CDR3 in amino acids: CASSEGARRKYF. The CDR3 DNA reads TGTGCCAGCAGTGAAGGGGCTAGAAGAAAATACTTC.

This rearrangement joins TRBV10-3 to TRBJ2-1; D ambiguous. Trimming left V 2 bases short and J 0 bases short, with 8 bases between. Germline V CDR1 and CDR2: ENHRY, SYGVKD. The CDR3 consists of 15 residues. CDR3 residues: CAISEKPSSYNEQFF. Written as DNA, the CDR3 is TGTGCCATCAGTGAGAAGCCGAGCTCCTACAATGAGCAGTTCTTC.